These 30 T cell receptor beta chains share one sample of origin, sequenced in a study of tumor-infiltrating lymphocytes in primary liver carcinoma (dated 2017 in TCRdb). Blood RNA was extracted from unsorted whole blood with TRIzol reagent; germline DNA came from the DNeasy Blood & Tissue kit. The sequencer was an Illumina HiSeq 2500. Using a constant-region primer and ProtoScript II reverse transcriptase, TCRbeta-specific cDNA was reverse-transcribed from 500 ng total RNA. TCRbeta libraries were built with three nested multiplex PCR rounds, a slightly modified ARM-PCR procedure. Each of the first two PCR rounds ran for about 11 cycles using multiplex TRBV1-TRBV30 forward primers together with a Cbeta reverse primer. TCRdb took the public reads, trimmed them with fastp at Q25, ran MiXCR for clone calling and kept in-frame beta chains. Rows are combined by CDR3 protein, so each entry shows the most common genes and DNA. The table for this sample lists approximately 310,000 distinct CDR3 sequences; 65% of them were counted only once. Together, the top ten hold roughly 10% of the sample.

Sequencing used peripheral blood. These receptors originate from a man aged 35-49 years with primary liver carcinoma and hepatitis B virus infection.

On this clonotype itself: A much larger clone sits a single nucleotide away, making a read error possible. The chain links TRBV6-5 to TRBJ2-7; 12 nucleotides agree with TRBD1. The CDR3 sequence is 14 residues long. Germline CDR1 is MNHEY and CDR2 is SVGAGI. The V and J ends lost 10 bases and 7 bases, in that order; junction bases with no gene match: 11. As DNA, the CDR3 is TGTGCCAACAGCTCGGGACAGGGGGCGAAGGAGCAGTACTTC. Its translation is CANSSGQGAKEQYF.

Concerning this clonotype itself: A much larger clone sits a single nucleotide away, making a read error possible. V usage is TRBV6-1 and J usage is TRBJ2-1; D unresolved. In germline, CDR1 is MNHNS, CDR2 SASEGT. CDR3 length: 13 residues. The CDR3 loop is CASSEGFYNGQFF. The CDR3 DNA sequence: TGTGCCAGCAGTGAAGGCTTCTACAATGGGCAGTTCTTC.

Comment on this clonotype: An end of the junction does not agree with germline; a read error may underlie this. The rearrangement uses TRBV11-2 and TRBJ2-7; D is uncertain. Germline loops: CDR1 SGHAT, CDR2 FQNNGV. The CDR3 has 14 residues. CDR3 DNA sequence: TGTGCCAGTAGCTCTAACAAGAACTCCTATGAGCAGTACTTC. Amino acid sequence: CASSSNKNSYEQYF.

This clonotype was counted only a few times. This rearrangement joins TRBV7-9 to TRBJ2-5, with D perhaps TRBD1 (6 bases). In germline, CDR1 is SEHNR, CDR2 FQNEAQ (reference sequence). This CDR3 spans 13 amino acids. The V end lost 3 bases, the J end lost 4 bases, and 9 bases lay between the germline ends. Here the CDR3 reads CASSFLQGETQYF. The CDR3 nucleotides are TGTGCCAGCAGCTTTCTACAGGGAGAGACCCAGTACTTC. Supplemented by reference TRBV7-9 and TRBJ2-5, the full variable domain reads DTGVSQNPRHKITKRGQNVTFRCDPISEHNRLYWYRQTLGQGPEFLTYFQNEAQLEKSRLLSDRFSAERPKGSFSTLEIQRTEQGDSAMYLCASSFLQGETQYFGPGTRLLVL.

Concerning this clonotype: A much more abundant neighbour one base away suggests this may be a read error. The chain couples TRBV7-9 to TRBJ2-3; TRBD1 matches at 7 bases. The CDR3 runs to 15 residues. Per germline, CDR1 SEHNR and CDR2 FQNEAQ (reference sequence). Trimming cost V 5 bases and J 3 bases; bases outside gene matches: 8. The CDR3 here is CASSIPGTATDTQYF. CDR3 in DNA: TGTGCCAGCAGCATCCCCGGGACAGCAACAGATACGCAGTATTTT.

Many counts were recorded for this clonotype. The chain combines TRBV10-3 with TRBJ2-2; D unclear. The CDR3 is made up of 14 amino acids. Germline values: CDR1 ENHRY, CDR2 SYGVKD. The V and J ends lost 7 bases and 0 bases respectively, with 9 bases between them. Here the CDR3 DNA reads TGTGCCATCAAAGAGGATTCGAACACCGGGGAGCTGTTTTTT. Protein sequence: CAIKEDSNTGELFF.

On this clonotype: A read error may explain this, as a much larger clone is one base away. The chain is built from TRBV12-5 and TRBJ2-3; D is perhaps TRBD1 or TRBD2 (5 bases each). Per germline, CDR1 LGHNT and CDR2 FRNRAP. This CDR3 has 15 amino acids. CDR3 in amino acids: CASGSGTSSIDTQYF. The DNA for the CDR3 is TGTGCTAGTGGTTCCGGGACCTCTAGCATAGATACGCAGTATTTT. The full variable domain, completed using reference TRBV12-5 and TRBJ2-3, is DARVTQTPRHKVTEMGQEVTMRCQPILGHNTVFWYRQTMMQGLELLAYFRNRAPLDDSGMPKDRFSAEMPDATLATLKIQPSEPRDSAVYFCASGSGTSSIDTQYFGPGTRLTVL.

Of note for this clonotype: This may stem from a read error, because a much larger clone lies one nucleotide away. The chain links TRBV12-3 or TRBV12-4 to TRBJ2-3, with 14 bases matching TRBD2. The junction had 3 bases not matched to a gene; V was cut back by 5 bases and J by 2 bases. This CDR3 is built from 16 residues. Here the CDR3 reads CASSMGLAGVTDTQYF. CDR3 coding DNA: TGTGCCAGCAGTATGGGACTAGCGGGAGTCACAGATACGCAGTATTTT.

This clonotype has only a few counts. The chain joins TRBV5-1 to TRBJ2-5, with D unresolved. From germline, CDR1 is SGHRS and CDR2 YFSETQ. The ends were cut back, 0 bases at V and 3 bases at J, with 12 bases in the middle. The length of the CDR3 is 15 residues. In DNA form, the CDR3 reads TGCGCCAGCAGCTTGGGTCAGTCACTGGAAGAGACCCAGTACTTC. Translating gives CASSLGQSLEETQYF.

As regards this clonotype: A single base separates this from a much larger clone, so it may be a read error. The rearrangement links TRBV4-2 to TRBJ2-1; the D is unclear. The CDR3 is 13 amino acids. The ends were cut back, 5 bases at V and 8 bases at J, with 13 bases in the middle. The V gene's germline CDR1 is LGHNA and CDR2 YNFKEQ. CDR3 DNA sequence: TGTGCCAGCAGCAAGCCCGCGCAGGATGAGCAGTTCTTC. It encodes CASSKPAQDEQFF.

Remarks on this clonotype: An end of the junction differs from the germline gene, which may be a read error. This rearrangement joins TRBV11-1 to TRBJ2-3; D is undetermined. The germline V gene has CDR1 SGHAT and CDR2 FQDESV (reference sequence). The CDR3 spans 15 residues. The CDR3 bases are TGTGCCAGTAGCTTAGTCAGCGAGATAACAGATACGCAGTATTTT. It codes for CASSLVSEITDTQYF.

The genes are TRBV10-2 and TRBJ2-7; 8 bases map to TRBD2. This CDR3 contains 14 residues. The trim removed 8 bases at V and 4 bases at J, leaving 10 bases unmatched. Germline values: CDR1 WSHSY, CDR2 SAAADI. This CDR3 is CASQPGTSGYEQYF. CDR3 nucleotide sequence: TGCGCCAGCCAACCCGGGACTAGTGGGTACGAGCAGTACTTC.

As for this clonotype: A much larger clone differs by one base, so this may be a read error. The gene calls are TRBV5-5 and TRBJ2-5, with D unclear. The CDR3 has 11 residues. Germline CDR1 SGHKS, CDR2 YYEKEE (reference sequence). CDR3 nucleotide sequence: TGTGCCAGCAGCGCGGACGAGACCCAGCACTTC. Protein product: CASSADETQHF.

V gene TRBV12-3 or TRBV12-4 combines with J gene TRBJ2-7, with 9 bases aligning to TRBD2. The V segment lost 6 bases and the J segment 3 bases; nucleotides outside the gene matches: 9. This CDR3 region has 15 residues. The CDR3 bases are TGTGCCAGCAGCCTCGGGACTAGCAGGTACTACGAGCAGTACTTC. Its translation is CASSLGTSRYYEQYF.

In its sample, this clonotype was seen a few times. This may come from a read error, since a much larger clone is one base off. The CDR3, as DNA: TGCACCAGCAGCCGTGTAGCGGGGGTCTCCTACGAGCAGTACTTC. Its protein is CTSSRVAGVSYEQYF. The chain is built from TRBV4-1 and TRBJ2-7; 9 nucleotides align to TRBD2. The germline V gene has CDR1 MGHRA and CDR2 YSYEKL. The CDR3 extends over 15 amino acids.

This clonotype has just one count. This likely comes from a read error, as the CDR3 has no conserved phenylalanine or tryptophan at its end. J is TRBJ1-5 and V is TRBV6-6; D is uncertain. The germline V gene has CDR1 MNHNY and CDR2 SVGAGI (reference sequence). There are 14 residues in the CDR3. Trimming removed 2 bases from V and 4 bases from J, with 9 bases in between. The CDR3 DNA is TGTGCCAGCAGTTACACAATGTTTAATCAGCCCCAGCATTCT. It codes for CASSYTMFNQPQHS.

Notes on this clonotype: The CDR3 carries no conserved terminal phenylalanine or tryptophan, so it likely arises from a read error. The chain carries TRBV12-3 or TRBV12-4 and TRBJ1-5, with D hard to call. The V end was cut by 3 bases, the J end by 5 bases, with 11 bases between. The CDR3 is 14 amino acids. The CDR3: CASSFSVEDQPQHS. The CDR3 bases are TGTGCCAGCAGTTTTTCCGTAGAGGATCAGCCCCAGCATTCT.

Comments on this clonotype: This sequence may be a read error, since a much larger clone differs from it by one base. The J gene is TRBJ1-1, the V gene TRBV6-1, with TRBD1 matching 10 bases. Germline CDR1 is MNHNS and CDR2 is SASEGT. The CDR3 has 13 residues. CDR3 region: CACSPWDRGEAFF. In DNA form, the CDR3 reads TGTGCCTGCAGTCCGTGGGACAGGGGAGAAGCTTTCTTT.

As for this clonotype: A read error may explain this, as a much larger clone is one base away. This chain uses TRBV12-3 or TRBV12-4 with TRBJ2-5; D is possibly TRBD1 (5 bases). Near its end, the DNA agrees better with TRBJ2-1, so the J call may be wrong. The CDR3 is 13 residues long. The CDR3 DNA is TGTGCCAGCAGTCCAAGCAGGGAAGAGACCCAGTTCTTC. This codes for CASSPSREETQFF.

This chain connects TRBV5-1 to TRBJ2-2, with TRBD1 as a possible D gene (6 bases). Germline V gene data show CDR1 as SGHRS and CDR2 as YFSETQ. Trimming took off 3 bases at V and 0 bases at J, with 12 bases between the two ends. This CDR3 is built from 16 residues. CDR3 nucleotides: TGCGCCAGCAGCTACGCCGGGACAACGAACACCGGGGAGCTGTTTTTT. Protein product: CASSYAGTTNTGELFF.

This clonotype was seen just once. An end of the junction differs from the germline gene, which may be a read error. CDR3 residues: CRVGGGGARGQTGELFF. For the CDR3, the DNA is TGCAGGGTTGGGGGCGGTGGGGCCAGGGGGCAAACCGGGGAGCTGTTTTTT. The rearrangement links TRBV29-1 to TRBJ2-2; 8 positions agree with TRBD1. Germline V lookup: CDR1 SQVTM, CDR2 ANQGSEA. This CDR3 comprises 17 residues.

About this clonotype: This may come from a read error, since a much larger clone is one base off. The CDR3 protein is CASSSALHSYEQYF. Written as DNA, the CDR3 is TGCGCCAGCAGTTCAGCCCTGCACTCCTACGAGCAGTACTTC. J is TRBJ2-7 and V is TRBV4-3; D ambiguous. CDR3 length equals 14 residues. V lost 6 bases to trimming and J lost 0 bases, with 12 bases between them. The V gene's germline CDR1 is LGHNA and CDR2 YSLEER.

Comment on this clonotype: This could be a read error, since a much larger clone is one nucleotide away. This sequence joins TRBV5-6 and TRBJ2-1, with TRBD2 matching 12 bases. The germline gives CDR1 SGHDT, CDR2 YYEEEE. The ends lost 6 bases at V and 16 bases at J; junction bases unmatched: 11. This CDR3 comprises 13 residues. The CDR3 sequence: CASTSASGRAPFF. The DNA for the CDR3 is TGTGCCAGCACCTCAGCTAGCGGGAGGGCCCCCTTCTTC. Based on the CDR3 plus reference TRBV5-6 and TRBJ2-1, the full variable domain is DAGVTQSPTHLIKTRGQQVTLRCSPKSGHDTVSWYQQALGQGPQFIFQYYEEEERQRGNFPDRFSGHQFPNYSSELNVNALLLGDSALYLCASTSASGRAPFFGPGTRLTVL.

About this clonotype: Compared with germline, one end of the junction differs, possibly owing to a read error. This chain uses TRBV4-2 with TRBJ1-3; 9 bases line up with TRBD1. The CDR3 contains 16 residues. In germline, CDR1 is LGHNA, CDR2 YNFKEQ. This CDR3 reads CASSLGGTGSGNIIYF. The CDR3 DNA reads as TGTGCCAGCAGCCTTGGCGGGACAGGGTCTGGAAACATCATATATTTT.

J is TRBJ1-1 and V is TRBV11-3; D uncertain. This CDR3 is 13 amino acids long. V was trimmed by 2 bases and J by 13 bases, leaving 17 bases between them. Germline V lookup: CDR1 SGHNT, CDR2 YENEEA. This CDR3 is CASSLRRNTVVFF. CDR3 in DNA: TGTGCCAGCAGCTTAAGGAGGAACACTGTAGTTTTCTTT.

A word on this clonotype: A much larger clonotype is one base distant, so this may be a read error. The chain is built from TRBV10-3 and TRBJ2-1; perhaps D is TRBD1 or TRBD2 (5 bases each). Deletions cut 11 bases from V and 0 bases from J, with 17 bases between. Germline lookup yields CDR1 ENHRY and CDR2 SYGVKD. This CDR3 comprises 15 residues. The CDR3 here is CAVTPRDGSYNEQFF. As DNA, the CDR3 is TGTGCCGTAACCCCCCGGGACGGCTCCTACAATGAGCAGTTCTTC.

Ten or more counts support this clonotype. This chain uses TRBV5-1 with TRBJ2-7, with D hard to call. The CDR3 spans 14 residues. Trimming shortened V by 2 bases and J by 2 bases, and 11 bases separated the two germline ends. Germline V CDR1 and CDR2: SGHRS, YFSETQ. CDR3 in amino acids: CASSLEGRPYEQYF. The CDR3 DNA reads TGCGCCAGCAGCTTAGAAGGCCGACCCTACGAGCAGTACTTC.

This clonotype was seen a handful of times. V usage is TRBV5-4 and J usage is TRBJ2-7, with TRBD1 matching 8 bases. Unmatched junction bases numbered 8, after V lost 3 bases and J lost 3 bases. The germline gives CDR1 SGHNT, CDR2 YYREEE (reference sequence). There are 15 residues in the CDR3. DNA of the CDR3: TGTGCCAGCAGCTCCCGGACAGGGAGACGCTACGAGCAGTACTTC. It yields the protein CASSSRTGRRYEQYF.

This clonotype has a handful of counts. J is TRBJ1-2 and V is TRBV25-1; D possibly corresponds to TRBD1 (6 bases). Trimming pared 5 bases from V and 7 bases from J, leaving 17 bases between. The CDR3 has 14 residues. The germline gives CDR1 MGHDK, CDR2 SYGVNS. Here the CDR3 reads CASSSKGYRVGYTF. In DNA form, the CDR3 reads TGTGCCAGCAGTTCAAAGGGGTACAGGGTTGGCTACACCTTC.

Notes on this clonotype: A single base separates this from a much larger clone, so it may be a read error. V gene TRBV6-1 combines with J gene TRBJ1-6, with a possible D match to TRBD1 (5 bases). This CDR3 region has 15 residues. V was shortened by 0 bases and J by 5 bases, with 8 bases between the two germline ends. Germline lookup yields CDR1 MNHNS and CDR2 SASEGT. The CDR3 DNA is TGTGCCAGCAGTGAAGCATGGGGACATAATTCACCCCTCCACTTT. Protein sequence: CASSEAWGHNSPLHF.